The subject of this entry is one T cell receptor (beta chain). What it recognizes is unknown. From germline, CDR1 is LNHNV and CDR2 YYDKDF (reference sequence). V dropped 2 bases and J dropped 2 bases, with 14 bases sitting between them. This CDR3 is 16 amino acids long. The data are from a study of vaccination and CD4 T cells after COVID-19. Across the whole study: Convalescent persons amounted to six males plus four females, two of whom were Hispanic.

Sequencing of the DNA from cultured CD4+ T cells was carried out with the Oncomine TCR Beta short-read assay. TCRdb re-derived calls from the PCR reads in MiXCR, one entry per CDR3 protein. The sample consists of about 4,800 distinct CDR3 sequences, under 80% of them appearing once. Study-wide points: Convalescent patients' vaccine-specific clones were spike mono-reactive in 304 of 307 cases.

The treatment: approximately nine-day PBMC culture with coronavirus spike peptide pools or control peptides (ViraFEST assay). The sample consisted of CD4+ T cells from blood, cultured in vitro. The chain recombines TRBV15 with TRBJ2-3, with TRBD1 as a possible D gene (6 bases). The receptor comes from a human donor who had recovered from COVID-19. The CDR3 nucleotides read TGTGCCACCAGCAGACCGGACAGCCCCTTCACAGATACGCAGTATTTT. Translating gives CATSRPDSPFTDTQYF.